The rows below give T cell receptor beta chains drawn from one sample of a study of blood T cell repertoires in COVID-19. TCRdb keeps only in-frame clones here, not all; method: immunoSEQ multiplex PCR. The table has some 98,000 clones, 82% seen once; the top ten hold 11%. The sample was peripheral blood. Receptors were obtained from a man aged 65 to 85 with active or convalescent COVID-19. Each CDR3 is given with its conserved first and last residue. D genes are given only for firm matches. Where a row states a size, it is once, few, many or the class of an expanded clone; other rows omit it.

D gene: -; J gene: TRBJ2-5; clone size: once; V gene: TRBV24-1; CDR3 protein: CATSLGASETQYF; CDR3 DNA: TGTGCCACCAGTCTGGGGGCGTCGGAGACCCAGTACTTC
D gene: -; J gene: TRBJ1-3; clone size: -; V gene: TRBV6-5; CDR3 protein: CASMPRLSGNTIYF; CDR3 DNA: TGTGCCAGCATGCCGCGCCTCTCTGGAAACACCATATATTTT
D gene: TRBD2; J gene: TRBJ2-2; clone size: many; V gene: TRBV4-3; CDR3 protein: CASSQVAGVNTGELFF; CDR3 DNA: TGCGCCAGCAGCCAAGTAGCGGGGGTTAACACCGGGGAGCTGTTTTTT
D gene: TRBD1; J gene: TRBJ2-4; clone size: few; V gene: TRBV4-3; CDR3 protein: CASSQGTGVNIQYF; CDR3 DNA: TGCGCCAGCAGCCAAGGGACAGGGGTGAACATTCAGTACTTC
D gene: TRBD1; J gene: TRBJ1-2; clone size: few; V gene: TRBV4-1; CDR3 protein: CASSQAGTEYGYTF; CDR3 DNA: TGCGCCAGCAGCCAAGCCGGGACAGAATACGGCTACACCTTC
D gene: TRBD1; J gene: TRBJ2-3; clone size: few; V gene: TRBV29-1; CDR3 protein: CSVSRTGRSTDTQYF; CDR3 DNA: TGCAGCGTTTCACGGACAGGGCGGAGCACAGATACGCAGTATTTT
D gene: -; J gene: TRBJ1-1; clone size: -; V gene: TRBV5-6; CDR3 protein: CASSYHQGTGNTEAFF; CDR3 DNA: TGTGCCAGCAGCTACCATCAGGGAACGGGCAACACTGAAGCTTTCTTT
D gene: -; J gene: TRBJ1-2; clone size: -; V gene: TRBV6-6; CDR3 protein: CASSYSMSWGYTF; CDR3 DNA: TGTGCCAGCAGTTACTCGATGAGTTGGGGCTACACCTTC
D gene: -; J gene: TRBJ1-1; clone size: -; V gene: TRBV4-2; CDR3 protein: CASSQDQHRRNTEAFF; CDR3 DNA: TGTGCCAGCAGCCAAGATCAGCACAGGAGGAACACTGAAGCTTTCTTT
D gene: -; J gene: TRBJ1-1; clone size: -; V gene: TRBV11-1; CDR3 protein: CASSLGMNTEAFF; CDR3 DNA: TGTGCCAGCAGCTTAGGTATGAACACTGAAGCTTTCTTT
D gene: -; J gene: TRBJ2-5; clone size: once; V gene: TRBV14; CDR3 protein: CASSQDGGTTQETQYF; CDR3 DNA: TGTGCCAGCAGCCAAGATGGCGGGACGACTCAAGAGACCCAGTACTTC
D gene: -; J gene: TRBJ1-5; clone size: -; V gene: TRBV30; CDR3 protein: CAWSVPRDLISGEDQPQHF; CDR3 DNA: TGTGCCTGGAGTGTACCACGGGACCTCATATCAGGGGAAGATCAGCCCCAGCATTTT
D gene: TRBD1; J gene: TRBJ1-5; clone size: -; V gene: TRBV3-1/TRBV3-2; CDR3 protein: CASSRGTGGGPQHF; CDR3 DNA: TGTGCCAGCAGCCGAGGGACAGGGGGCGGGCCCCAGCATTTT
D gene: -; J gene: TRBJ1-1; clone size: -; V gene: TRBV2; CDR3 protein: CASRSLPVTEAFF; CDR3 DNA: TGTGCCAGCAGATCCCTTCCTGTCACTGAAGCTTTCTTT
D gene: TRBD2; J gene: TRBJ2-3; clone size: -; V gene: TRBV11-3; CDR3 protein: CASSLTSGVDTQYF; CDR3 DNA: TGTGCCAGCAGCTTGACTAGCGGGGTGGATACGCAGTATTTT
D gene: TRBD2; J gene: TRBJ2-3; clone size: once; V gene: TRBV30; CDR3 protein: CAWSRTSGGTDTQYF; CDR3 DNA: TGTGCCTGGAGCCGAACTAGCGGGGGCACAGATACGCAGTATTTT
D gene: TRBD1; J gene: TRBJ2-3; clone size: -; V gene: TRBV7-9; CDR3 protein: CASSLLEGGADTQYF; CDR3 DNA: TGTGCCAGCAGCTTATTAGAAGGGGGCGCAGATACGCAGTATTTT
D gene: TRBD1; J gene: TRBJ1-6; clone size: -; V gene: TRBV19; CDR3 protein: CASSIGSRGDSPLHF; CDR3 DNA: TGTGCCAGTAGTATTGGGTCCAGGGGGGATTCACCCCTCCACTTT
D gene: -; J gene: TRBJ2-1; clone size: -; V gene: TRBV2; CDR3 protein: CASSVTGEYNEQFF; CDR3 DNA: TGTGCCAGCAGTGTTACCGGGGAGTACAATGAGCAGTTCTTC
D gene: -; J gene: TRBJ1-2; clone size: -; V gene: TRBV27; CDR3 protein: CASSPGGGYGYTF; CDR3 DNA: TGTGCCAGCAGTCCCGGCGGGGGCTATGGCTACACCTTC
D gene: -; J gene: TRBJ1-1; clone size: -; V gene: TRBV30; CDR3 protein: CALHRGPYTEAFF; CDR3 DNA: TGTGCCTTGCATAGGGGCCCTTACACTGAAGCTTTCTTT